The 7 T cell receptor beta chains below were found in one sample sequenced in a study of early T cells in non-severe SARS-CoV-2 infection. TCRdb called the 5' RACE reads again in MiXCR, with one record for every CDR3 protein. In the table there are more than 75,000 distinct CDR3 sequences, around 14% of which are singletons. Sequencing input: whole blood. These TCRs come from an adult who was a healthcare worker with PCR-confirmed SARS-CoV-2 infection or an uninfected control (not recorded which).

This clonotype came up a few times. This sequence joins TRBV12-5 and TRBJ2-5, with D possibly matching TRBD2 (5 bases). The CDR3 is 15 amino acids. V lost 5 bases, J lost 2 bases, and 15 bases lay in between. CDR1 and CDR2 (germline): LGHNT, FRNRAP. As DNA, the CDR3 is TGTGCTAGTGGTCGGGGAAGGTCCGATCAAGAGACCCAGTACTTC. Translated, it gives CASGRGRSDQETQYF.

This clonotype appeared a few times. CDR3 loop: CASSPHNTLISNEQFF. The CDR3 DNA reads as TGTGCCAGCAGTCCTCACAACACCTTGATCAGCAATGAGCAGTTCTTC. The J gene is TRBJ2-1, the V gene TRBV11-1; D is uncertain. Looked up from germline, CDR1 is SGHAT and CDR2 is FQDESV (reference sequence). This CDR3 is built from 16 residues. V gave up 6 bases and J gave up 6 bases, with 21 bases separating them. The full variable domain, completed using reference TRBV11-1 and TRBJ2-1, is EAEVAQSPRYKITEKSQAVAFWCDPISGHATLYWYRQILGQGPELLVQFQDESVVDDSQLPKDRFSAERLKGVDSTLKIQPAELGDSAMYLCASSPHNTLISNEQFFGPGTRLTVL.

In its sample, this clonotype was seen many times. The chain uses TRBV30 and TRBJ1-2, with D possibly TRBD1 on 6 matching bases. Trimming took 2 bases from V and 4 from J, leaving 14 bases between them. The CDR3 sequence is 14 residues long. Germline V gives CDR1 GTSNPN, CDR2 SVGIG (reference sequence). The CDR3 DNA sequence: TGTGCCTGGAGTCCGACAGGCTTGGCCTATGGCTACACCTTC. Its translation: CAWSPTGLAYGYTF.

The chain employs TRBV28 and TRBJ2-1, with 10 bases aligning to TRBD2. V lost 4 bases to trimming and J lost 0 bases; unmatched junction nucleotides: 12. Germline V gene lookup returns CDR1 MDHEN and CDR2 SYDVKM. CDR3 length equals 19 residues. CDR3 coding DNA: TGTGCCAGCAGTTCACCGGGACTAGCGTCCCTAAGCTCCTACAATGAGCAGTTCTTC. Protein: CASSSPGLASLSSYNEQFF.

This clonotype was seen at least ten times. Written as DNA, the CDR3 is TGCGCCAGCAGCTTGGCCATCAGGCGAAGGGCCTACAATGAGCAGTTCTTC. Encoded protein: CASSLAIRRRAYNEQFF. V and J are TRBV5-1 and TRBJ2-1; D remains unclear. CDR3 length: 17 amino acids. Trimming left V 0 bases short and J 2 bases short, with 15 bases between. From germline, CDR1 is SGHRS and CDR2 YFSETQ.

This chain links TRBV20-1 with TRBJ1-3, with no clear D. The V end lost 0 bases, the J end lost 1 base, and 7 bases lay between the germline ends. The germline CDR1 and CDR2 sequences are DFQATT and SNEGSKA (reference sequence). The CDR3 is made up of 14 amino acids. Here the CDR3 DNA reads TGCAGTGCTAGAGATCGGGAGTCTGGAAACACCATATATTTT. Encoded protein: CSARDRESGNTIYF.

This clonotype has just a few counts. The chain recombines TRBV6-1 with TRBJ1-1; tentative D call: TRBD1 (6 bases). The CDR3 has 18 residues. The ends were cut back, 6 bases at V and 0 bases at J, with 23 bases in the middle. Germline CDR1 is MNHNS and CDR2 is SASEGT. In nucleotides, the CDR3 is TGTGCCAGCAGGAAGGGACCGAGCATTTCAGGGGTGAACACTGAAGCTTTCTTT. The encoded protein is CASRKGPSISGVNTEAFF.